A selection of T cell receptor beta chains follows, all from one sample in a study of blood T cell repertoires in COVID-19. The assay was immunoSEQ multiplex PCR, and TCRdb's table has in-frame clones only and misses some. The sample has 200,000 to 250,000 clones; more than 70% are singletons. Sample: PBMCs or T cells enriched from blood (not recorded which). The receptor set was obtained from a man in his thirties or forties with acute COVID-19. Both conserved end residues are part of each CDR3. The D gene is left open where the match is weak. Size values are once, few and many counts, or a class for expanded clones, and some rows have none.

D: TRBD1; J: TRBJ1-2; size: .; V: TRBV5-1; DNA: TGCGCCAGCAGCTTGGTACAGGGGGCGGACTATGGCTACACCTTC; CDR3: CASSLVQGADYGYTF
D: TRBD2; J: TRBJ2-5; size: .; V: TRBV5-6; DNA: TGTGCCAGCAGCTTTGGGGGGGTAGGTCGTGAGACCCAGTACTTC; CDR3: CASSFGGVGRETQYF
D: .; J: TRBJ1-4; size: .; V: TRBV14; DNA: TGTGCCAGCAGCCTGCGTAGGAGGGGCCTTGAAAAACTGTTTTTT; CDR3: CASSLRRRGLEKLFF
D: .; J: TRBJ2-2; size: .; V: TRBV5-6; DNA: TGTGCCAGCAGCTTGGCCGGAGGGATCACCGGGGAGCTGTTTTTT; CDR3: CASSLAGGITGELFF
D: .; J: TRBJ2-7; size: .; V: TRBV6-2/TRBV6-3; DNA: TGTGCCAGCAGTTACTCGACTGACAGCCTCGATCCTTTTTGGTACGAGCAGTACTTC; CDR3: CASSYSTDSLDPFWYEQYF
D: TRBD1; J: TRBJ1-2; size: .; V: TRBV5-1; DNA: TGCGCCAGCAGCCCAGGGACAGAGTCTAACTATGGCTACACCTTC; CDR3: CASSPGTESNYGYTF
D: .; J: TRBJ2-1; size: .; V: TRBV12-5; DNA: TGTGCTAGTGGTTTGCCCACGGCCCGCGGTGAGCAGTTCTTC; CDR3: CASGLPTARGEQFF
D: .; J: TRBJ1-1; size: .; V: TRBV5-6; DNA: TGTGCCAGCAGCTTCGGGGGGCGGACTGAAGCTTTCTTT; CDR3: CASSFGGRTEAFF
D: .; J: TRBJ2-7; size: once; V: TRBV6-5; DNA: TGTGCCAGCAATACCGGCGGGCCCTACGAGCAGTACTTC; CDR3: CASNTGGPYEQYF
D: .; J: TRBJ1-4; size: .; V: TRBV6-5; DNA: TGTGCCAGCAGACAACCCGGGACTAGGAATGAAAAACTGTTTTTT; CDR3: CASRQPGTRNEKLFF
D: .; J: TRBJ2-3; size: .; V: TRBV30; DNA: TGTGCCTTGGAGTCGTGGCAGGGGTCCCCAGATACGCAGTATTTT; CDR3: CALESWQGSPDTQYF
D: TRBD1; J: TRBJ1-6; size: .; V: TRBV28; DNA: TGTGCCAGCAGTCAGACAGGGCTAACCCTCCACTTT; CDR3: CASSQTGLTLHF
D: .; J: TRBJ1-2; size: .; V: TRBV5-6; DNA: TGTGCCAGCAGCTTGGATCGTAGCTACTATGGCTACACCTTC; CDR3: CASSLDRSYYGYTF
D: .; J: TRBJ1-3; size: .; V: TRBV2; DNA: TGTGCCAGCAGACCCCTGCTAGGTTCTGGAAACACCATATATTTT; CDR3: CASRPLLGSGNTIYF
D: TRBD1; J: TRBJ2-7; size: .; V: TRBV6-5; DNA: TGTGCCAGCCAGGGGGACCCCTACGAGCAGTACTTC; CDR3: CASQGDPYEQYF
D: TRBD2; J: TRBJ2-7; size: few; V: TRBV7-9; DNA: TGTGCCAGCAGCTTAGGGTCAGGACTAGCGGACACCTACGAGCAGTACTTC; CDR3: CASSLGSGLADTYEQYF
D: TRBD1; J: TRBJ1-1; size: .; V: TRBV5-5; DNA: TGTGCCAGCAGCACAGGGGGTTTAATGGCTTTCTTT; CDR3: CASSTGGLMAFF
D: TRBD2; J: TRBJ2-2; size: .; V: TRBV5-1; DNA: TGCGCCAGCAGCTATGGGACTAGCGTGTCTACCGGGGAGCTGTTTTTT; CDR3: CASSYGTSVSTGELFF
D: TRBD2; J: TRBJ2-1; size: .; V: TRBV5-1; DNA: TGCGCCAGCAGCTTCGGACTAGCGGGGGGCAATGAGCAGTTCTTC; CDR3: CASSFGLAGGNEQFF
D: .; J: TRBJ1-2; size: few; V: TRBV28; DNA: TGTGCCAGCAGAACCACTTCAGACATCTATGGCTACACCTTC; CDR3: CASRTTSDIYGYTF
D: .; J: TRBJ1-4; size: .; V: TRBV5-1; DNA: TGCGCCAGCAGCTTGACAGGGATTCGAGAAAAACTGTTTTTT; CDR3: CASSLTGIREKLFF
D: TRBD1; J: TRBJ1-4; size: .; V: TRBV7-2; DNA: TGTGCCAGCAGCTTAGACCCAGCCGGGACAGTGGATGAAAAACTGTTTTTT; CDR3: CASSLDPAGTVDEKLFF
D: TRBD1; J: TRBJ1-1; size: .; V: TRBV10-3; DNA: TGTGCCATCTGGACAGGGATTGAGAAAACTGAAGCTTTCTTT; CDR3: CAIWTGIEKTEAFF
D: .; J: TRBJ1-6; size: .; V: TRBV6-5; DNA: TGTGCCAGCAGGGGCACAGGGAAGGATTCACCCCTCCACTTT; CDR3: CASRGTGKDSPLHF
D: TRBD1; J: TRBJ1-2; size: .; V: TRBV13; DNA: TGTGCCAGCAGACAAACGGACAGGAACTATGGCTACACCTTC; CDR3: CASRQTDRNYGYTF
D: TRBD1; J: TRBJ2-3; size: .; V: TRBV28; DNA: TGTGCCAGCAGGAGGGGGCGGACGGATACGCAGTATTTT; CDR3: CASRRGRTDTQYF
D: .; J: TRBJ1-5; size: .; V: TRBV4-2; DNA: TGTGCCAGCAGCCCCCTCGGGGATGGACAGCCCCAGCATTTT; CDR3: CASSPLGDGQPQHF
D: TRBD2; J: TRBJ2-7; size: .; V: TRBV10-3; DNA: TGTGCCATCACTTTGCTTCCGGGGGGCGAGCAGTACTTC; CDR3: CAITLLPGGEQYF
D: TRBD1; J: TRBJ2-7; size: .; V: TRBV10-3; DNA: TGTGCCTCCAAACAGGGGAACGAGCAGTACTTC; CDR3: CASKQGNEQYF
D: .; J: TRBJ1-4; size: .; V: TRBV2; DNA: TGTGCCAGCAGTCTCAGGATTGGAGAAAAACTGTTTTTT; CDR3: CASSLRIGEKLFF
D: .; J: TRBJ1-6; size: .; V: TRBV11-1; DNA: TGTGCCAGCAGCCCGGTGAATTCACCCCTCCACTTT; CDR3: CASSPVNSPLHF
D: .; J: TRBJ2-2; size: .; V: TRBV9; DNA: TGTGCCAGCAGCCCCCCGGCCGGGGAGCTGTTTTTT; CDR3: CASSPPAGELFF
D: .; J: TRBJ1-1; size: .; V: TRBV20-1; DNA: TGCAGTGCTAAAATAGATCAAGCTTTCTTT; CDR3: CSAKIDQAFF
D: TRBD1; J: TRBJ2-7; size: .; V: TRBV5-4; DNA: TGTGCCAGCAGCGGTAGGACAGGGTTTGAAGAATACGAGCAGTACTTC; CDR3: CASSGRTGFEEYEQYF
D: .; J: TRBJ1-2; size: few; V: TRBV12-3/TRBV12-4; DNA: TGTGCCAGCAGTCCGGACATTGCCTATGGCTACACCTTC; CDR3: CASSPDIAYGYTF
D: .; J: TRBJ1-4; size: .; V: TRBV5-5; DNA: TGTGCCAGCAGCTCCCCGGGATTCGATGAAAAACTGTTTTTT; CDR3: CASSSPGFDEKLFF
D: TRBD1; J: TRBJ1-2; size: once; V: TRBV6-5; DNA: TGTGCCAGCAGTACTACAGGGGGTGGGGGCTACACCTTC; CDR3: CASSTTGGGGYTF
D: TRBD1; J: TRBJ1-6; size: .; V: TRBV7-2; DNA: TGTGCCAGCAGCTCCCTTGGGACAGTACCTTCACCCCTCCACTTT; CDR3: CASSSLGTVPSPLHF
D: .; J: TRBJ2-7; size: few; V: TRBV19; DNA: TGTGCCAGTAAACCTCCAGACTCCTACGAGCAGTACTTC; CDR3: CASKPPDSYEQYF
D: TRBD1; J: TRBJ2-1; size: once; V: TRBV27; DNA: TGTGCCAGCCGTTCGCCGGGACAGGGCTATGAGCAGTTCTTC; CDR3: CASRSPGQGYEQFF
D: .; J: TRBJ1-2; size: .; V: TRBV5-1; DNA: TGCGCCAGCAGCAAGCGGGACGGTAGCCCCTATGGCTACACCTTC; CDR3: CASSKRDGSPYGYTF
D: .; J: TRBJ2-2; size: .; V: TRBV5-4; DNA: TGTGCCAGCAGCCCGGGGGACGCGAACACCGGGGAGCTGTTTTTT; CDR3: CASSPGDANTGELFF
D: TRBD1; J: TRBJ1-2; size: .; V: TRBV7-9; DNA: TGTGCCAGCAGCTCCTCCGGGACAGGGGGACCGCCGGGCTATGGCTACACCTTC; CDR3: CASSSSGTGGPPGYGYTF
D: .; J: TRBJ1-5; size: .; V: TRBV6-5; DNA: TGTGCCAGCAGTTACTCGAGGCCCCGAGACAATCAGCCCCAGCATTTT; CDR3: CASSYSRPRDNQPQHF
D: TRBD1; J: TRBJ2-5; size: .; V: TRBV6-5; DNA: TGTGCCAGCAGTTACTTGGGACAGGCCGGGGAGACCCAGTACTTC; CDR3: CASSYLGQAGETQYF
D: .; J: TRBJ2-7; size: .; V: TRBV5-1; DNA: TGCGCCAGCAGCCCGGAGGGCCGGCCCTACGAGCAGTACTTC; CDR3: CASSPEGRPYEQYF
D: TRBD2; J: TRBJ2-1; size: .; V: TRBV29-1; DNA: TGCAGCCTTACCCGGGGGGGCATTGAGCAGTTCTTC; CDR3: CSLTRGGIEQFF